The T cell receptor beta chain described here comes from a study of CD8+ T cells in alopecia areata. Patients with alopecia areata provided lesional scalp punch biopsies as well as peripheral blood. V was clipped by 5 bases and J by 4 bases, with 13 bases between them. Germline V lookup: CDR1 SGHVS, CDR2 FQNEAQ. This CDR3 has 14 amino acids. TCR sequencing used cDNA made by reverse transcription of extracted RNA. Profiled with immunoSEQ multiplex PCR; TCRdb holds only in-frame clones, not every one. The sample consists of about 130,000 clones, more than 40% of them appearing once. As concerns this clone: The antigen remains undetermined.

Study-level points and caveats: Scalp sequencing also captures normal skin's resident alphabeta T cells.

The receptor comes from a human donor with alopecia areata. The chain is built from TRBV7-8 and TRBJ2-3; maybe TRBD2 (6 bases). The sequencing here drew on CD8+ T cells sorted from blood, taken at week 0. CDR3 in amino acids: CASSPMGGPDTQYF. CDR3 DNA sequence: TGTGCCAGCAGCCCCATGGGAGGCCCAGATACGCAGTATTTT.